Listed here are 19 T cell receptor beta chains from one sample, sequenced in a study of T cell changes during pregnancy in multiple sclerosis. Produced via immunoSEQ multiplex PCR; TCRdb's table is partial and in-frame only. The sample consists of approximately 50,000 clones, over 80% of them appearing once. Sample: CD8+ T cells from peripheral blood mononuclear cells, taken after pregnancy. These receptors were taken from a female donor with multiple sclerosis, enrolled in a pregnancy study.

This clone was seen only once. The V call is TRBV5-6, the J call TRBJ1-1; D possibly corresponds to TRBD1 (5 bases). V gave up 2 bases and J gave up 6 bases, with 14 bases separating them. The CDR3 covers 14 residues. The germline CDR1 and CDR2 sequences are SGHDT and YYEEEE. The DNA for the CDR3 is TGTGCCAGCAGCTTTCTAGACCCGGGGGCTGAAGCTTTCTTT. It encodes CASSFLDPGAEAFF.

The chain carries TRBV9 and TRBJ2-3, with D hard to call. The V end lost 4 bases, the J end lost 6 bases, and 6 bases lay between the germline ends. This CDR3 has 11 residues. CDR1 is SGDLS and CDR2 is YYNGEE in the germline V gene. CDR3 coding DNA: TGTGCCAGCAGCCCAGGTGATACGCAGTATTTT. Translated, it gives CASSPGDTQYF.

The chain employs TRBV4-1 and TRBJ2-7, with 10 bases fitting TRBD1. CDR1 is MGHRA and CDR2 is YSYEKL in the germline V gene. Trimming removed 0 bases from V and 1 base from J; junction bases left unmatched: 6. The CDR3 sequence is 17 residues long. CDR3 DNA: TGCGCCAGCAGCCAAGACCCCTCGGGACAGGGGTCCTACGAGCAGTACTTC. This gives the protein CASSQDPSGQGSYEQYF.

The chain recombines TRBV29-1 with TRBJ1-1; maybe TRBD1 (5 bases). The germline V gene has CDR1 SQVTM and CDR2 ANQGSEA. Trimming pared 1 base from V and 4 bases from J, leaving 10 bases between. This CDR3 is 13 amino acids long. DNA for the CDR3: TGCAGCGTTGAAGGGGGGGATGGCACTGAAGCTTTCTTT. Residues: CSVEGGDGTEAFF.

This chain uses TRBV2 with TRBJ2-3; TRBD1 matches at 8 bases. The CDR3 is 15 residues long. CDR1 and CDR2 from the germline V gene are SNHLY and FYNNEI. The junction had 8 bases not matched to a gene; V was cut back by 6 bases and J by 3 bases. The CDR3 here is CASRQGQDYTDTQYF. In DNA, the CDR3 is TGTGCCAGCAGGCAGGGACAGGACTATACAGATACGCAGTATTTT. Combining the CDR3 with reference TRBV2 and TRBJ2-3 gives the whole variable domain EPEVTQTPSHQVTQMGQEVILRCVPISNHLYFYWYRQILGQKVEFLVSFYNNEISEKSEIFDDQFSVERPDGSNFTLKIRSTKLEDSAMYFCASRQGQDYTDTQYFGPGTRLTVL.

V gene TRBV6-4 combines with J gene TRBJ2-2; 7 bases are a match to TRBD1. J gave up 0 bases and V 8 bases, and 12 bases lay outside the gene matches. The CDR3 length is 17 residues. The V gene's germline CDR1 is MRHNA and CDR2 SNTAGT. CDR3 sequence (DNA): TGTGCCAGCCAGCAGACCCACGGACAGGCGAACACCGGGGAGCTGTTTTTT. Translation gives CASQQTHGQANTGELFF.

The gene calls are TRBV5-8 and TRBJ1-2; D is unresolved. Germline CDR1 is SGHTS and CDR2 is YDEGEE. The CDR3 spans 13 residues. Trimming took 4 bases from V and 2 from J, leaving 9 bases between them. CDR3 protein: CASSPTYNYGYTF. The CDR3 DNA reads TGTGCCAGCAGCCCCACATACAACTATGGCTACACCTTC.

V and J are TRBV7-6 and TRBJ1-2, with D possibly TRBD1 on 6 matching bases. CDR1 is SGHVS, CDR2 FNYEAQ, per germline. The CDR3 is made up of 20 amino acids. V was shortened by 0 bases and J by 2 bases, with 25 bases between the two germline ends. DNA of the CDR3: TGTGCCAGCAGCTTAGCGCTACCCGGCAGGGGAGCTAGTAAGAACTATGGCTACACCTTC. Translation: CASSLALPGRGASKNYGYTF.

V and J are TRBV5-4 and TRBJ2-2; TRBD1 matches at 9 bases. The CDR3 is made up of 16 amino acids. Per the germline V gene, CDR1 is SGHNT and CDR2 is YYREEE (reference sequence). Unmatched junction bases numbered 10, after V lost 5 bases and J lost 5 bases. The CDR3 sequence: CASRAGTGTHTGELFF. The DNA of the CDR3 is TGTGCCAGCAGGGCCGGGACAGGGACTCATACCGGGGAGCTGTTTTTT.

This clone was seen more than once but under ten times. The CDR3 loop reads CASSVDSAGHEEQFF. In nucleotides, the CDR3 is TGTGCCAGCAGCGTGGACTCGGCGGGGCACGAAGAGCAGTTCTTC. The chain employs TRBV9 and TRBJ2-1; a possible D gene is TRBD2 (6 bases). Trimming shortened V by 2 bases and J by 10 bases, and 19 bases separated the two germline ends. There are 15 residues in the CDR3. Germline V gives CDR1 SGDLS, CDR2 YYNGEE. The whole variable domain, remainder taken from reference TRBV9 and TRBJ2-1, is DSGVTQTPKHLITATGQRVTLRCSPRSGDLSVYWYQQSLDQGLQFLIQYYNGEERAKGNILERFSAQQFPDLHSELNLSSLELGDSALYFCASSVDSAGHEEQFFGPGTRLTVL.

This clone was seen only once. CDR3 sequence: CADRSGINSPLHF. The CDR3 region has the DNA TGTGCAGACCGATCGGGGATTAATTCACCCCTCCACTTT. The gene calls are TRBV2 and TRBJ1-6, with D unclear. CDR1 is SNHLY and CDR2 is FYNNEI in the germline V gene. CDR3 size: 13 residues.

J is TRBJ1-6 and V is TRBV30; TRBD1 might be the D (5 bases). The CDR3 runs 13 residues. The V gene's germline CDR1 is GTSNPN and CDR2 SVGIG (reference sequence). Trimming pared 3 bases from V and 6 bases from J, leaving 9 bases between. CDR3 in DNA: TGTGCCTGGAGCAAGGGGTCTAATTCACCCCTCCACTTT. It codes for CAWSKGSNSPLHF.

The rearrangement joins TRBV28 to TRBJ1-2, with TRBD1 matching over 7 bases. There are 15 residues in the CDR3. The germline V gene has CDR1 MDHEN and CDR2 SYDVKM. Trimming removed 5 bases from V and 2 bases from J; junction bases left unmatched: 8. The CDR3 here is CASSILGTANYGYTF. The CDR3 DNA reads TGTGCCAGCAGTATCTTGGGGACAGCGAACTATGGCTACACCTTC.

The genes are TRBV7-9 and TRBJ2-1; TRBD1 matches at 11 bases. The junction had 4 bases not matched to a gene; V was cut back by 5 bases and J by 4 bases. CDR3 length equals 15 residues. The germline gives CDR1 SEHNR, CDR2 FQNEAQ (reference sequence). The CDR3 protein is CASSADRGLYNEQFF. Written as DNA, the CDR3 is TGTGCCAGCAGCGCGGACAGGGGGCTGTACAATGAGCAGTTCTTC.

The V call is TRBV6-5, the J call TRBJ2-5, with a possible D match to TRBD2 (5 bases). The germline V gene has CDR1 MNHEY and CDR2 SVGAGI. The CDR3 covers 16 residues. V lost 2 bases and J 4 bases, leaving 17 bases between the germline ends. Written as DNA, the CDR3 is TGTGCCAGCAGTTACACCCTCGCTTCGGGGTCAGAGACCCAGTACTTC. It codes for CASSYTLASGSETQYF.

This chain joins TRBV2 and TRBJ2-1; TRBD2 matches 11 bases. This CDR3 contains 18 residues. With 7 bases clipped from V and 7 bases from J, the junction kept 18 bases outside the gene matches. Germline CDR1 and CDR2: SNHLY and FYNNEI. CDR3 DNA sequence: TGTGCCAGCAAAGCTAGCGGGGGGTCCGAAAAAAAGGGGAATGAGCAGTTCTTC. It yields the protein CASKASGGSEKKGNEQFF.

The V and J genes are TRBV11-2 and TRBJ2-1; a weak D match, TRBD2 (5 bases). Germline CDR1 reads SGHAT; CDR2 reads FQNNGV. The CDR3 consists of 16 residues. V lost 1 base to trimming and J lost 3 bases, with 13 bases between them. CDR3 sequence reads: CASSLARAAVYNEQFF. CDR3 nucleotide sequence: TGTGCCAGCAGCTTAGCGCGAGCGGCAGTCTACAATGAGCAGTTCTTC.

This clone was counted a single time. The chain combines TRBV4-1 with TRBJ1-3; tentatively, D is TRBD1 (5 bases). Germline CDR1 and CDR2: MGHRA and YSYEKL. Trimming pared 1 base from V and 1 base from J, leaving 8 bases between. This CDR3 spans 15 amino acids. The CDR3 coding sequence is TGCGCCAGCAGCCAAGCCCCAGGGTCTGGAAACACCATATATTTT. Protein sequence: CASSQAPGSGNTIYF.

Comment on this clone: A much larger clonotype is one base distant, so this may be a read error. This same CDR3 is encoded by further DNA sequences in the sample. This chain joins TRBV29-1 and TRBJ1-2, with 9 bases aligning to TRBD1. This CDR3 has 11 residues. From germline, CDR1 is SQVTM and CDR2 ANQGSEA. As DNA, the CDR3 is TGCAGCGCGGACAGGGGAAACGGCTACACCTTT. Protein: CSADRGNGYTF. The full variable domain, its missing parts supplied by reference TRBV29-1 and TRBJ1-2, is SAVISQKPSRDICQRGTSLTIQCQVDSQVTMMFWYRQQPGQSLTLIATANQGSEATYESGFVIDKFPISRPNLTFSTLTVSNMSPEDSSIYLCSADRGNGYTFGSGTRLTVV.